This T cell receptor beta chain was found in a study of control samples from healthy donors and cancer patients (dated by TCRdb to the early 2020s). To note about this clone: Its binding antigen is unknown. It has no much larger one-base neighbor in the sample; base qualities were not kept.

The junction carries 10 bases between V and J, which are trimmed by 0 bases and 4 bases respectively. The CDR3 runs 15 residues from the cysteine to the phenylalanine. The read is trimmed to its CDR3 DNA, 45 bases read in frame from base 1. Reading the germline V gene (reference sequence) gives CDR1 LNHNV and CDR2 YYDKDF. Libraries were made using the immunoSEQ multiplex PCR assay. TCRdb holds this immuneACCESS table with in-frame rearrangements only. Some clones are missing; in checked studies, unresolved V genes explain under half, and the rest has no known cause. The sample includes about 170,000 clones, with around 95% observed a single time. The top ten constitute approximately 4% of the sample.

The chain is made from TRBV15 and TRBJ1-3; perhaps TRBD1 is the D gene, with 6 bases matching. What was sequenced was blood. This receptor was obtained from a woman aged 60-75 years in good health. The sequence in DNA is TGTGCCACCAGCAGAGATCACAGGGTAGGAAACACCATATATTTT. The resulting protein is CATSRDHRVGNTIYF.